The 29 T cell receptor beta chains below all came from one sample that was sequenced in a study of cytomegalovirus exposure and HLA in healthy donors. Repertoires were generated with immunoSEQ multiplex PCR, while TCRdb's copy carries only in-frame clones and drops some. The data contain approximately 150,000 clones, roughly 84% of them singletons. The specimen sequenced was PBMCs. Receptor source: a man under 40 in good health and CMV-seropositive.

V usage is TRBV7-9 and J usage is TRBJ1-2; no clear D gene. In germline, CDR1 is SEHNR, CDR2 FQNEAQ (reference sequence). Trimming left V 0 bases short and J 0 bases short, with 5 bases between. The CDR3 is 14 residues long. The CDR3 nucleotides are TGTGCCAGCAGCTTAGCGCGAGCTAACTATGGCTACACCTTC. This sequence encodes CASSLARANYGYTF.

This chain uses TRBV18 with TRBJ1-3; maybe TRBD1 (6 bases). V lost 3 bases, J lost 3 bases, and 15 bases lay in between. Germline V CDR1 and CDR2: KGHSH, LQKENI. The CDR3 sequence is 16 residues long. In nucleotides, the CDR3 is TGTGCCAGCTCACCCCGCCAACAGGGCAATGGAAACACCATATATTTT. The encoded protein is CASSPRQQGNGNTIYF.

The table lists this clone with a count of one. The CDR3 DNA sequence: TGTGCCAGCAGCTCCCTAAGGGGACAGGGATCACGTTTGGATACGCAGTATTTT. Residues: CASSSLRGQGSRLDTQYF. V usage is TRBV5-6 and J usage is TRBJ2-3; 9 positions agree with TRBD1. CDR1 and CDR2 (germline): SGHDT, YYEEEE. V was pared by 3 bases and J by 6 bases, with 17 bases of the junction left unmatched. The CDR3 is made up of 18 amino acids.

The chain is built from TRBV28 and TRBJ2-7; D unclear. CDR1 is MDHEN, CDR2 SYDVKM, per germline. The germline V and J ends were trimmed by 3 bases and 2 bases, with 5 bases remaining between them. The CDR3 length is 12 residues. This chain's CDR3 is CASSFGPYEQYF. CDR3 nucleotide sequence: TGTGCCAGCAGTTTCGGTCCCTACGAGCAGTACTTC.

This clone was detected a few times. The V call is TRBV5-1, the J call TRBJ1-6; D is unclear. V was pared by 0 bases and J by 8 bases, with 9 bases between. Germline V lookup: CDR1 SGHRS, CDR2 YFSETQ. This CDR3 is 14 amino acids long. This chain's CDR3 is CASSLGVLDSPLHF. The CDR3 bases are TGCGCCAGCAGCTTGGGTGTCCTCGATTCACCCCTCCACTTT.

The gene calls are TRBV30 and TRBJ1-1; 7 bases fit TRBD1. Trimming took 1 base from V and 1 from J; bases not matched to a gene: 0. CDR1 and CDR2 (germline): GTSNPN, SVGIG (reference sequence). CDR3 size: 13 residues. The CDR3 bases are TGTGCCTGGAGTGGGACAGGGAACACTGAAGCTTTCTTT. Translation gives CAWSGTGNTEAFF.

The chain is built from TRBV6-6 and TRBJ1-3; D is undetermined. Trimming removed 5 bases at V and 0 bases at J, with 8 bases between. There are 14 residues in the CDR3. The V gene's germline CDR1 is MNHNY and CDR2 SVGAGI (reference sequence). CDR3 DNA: TGTGCCAGCAGTCCCTCGAGCTCTGGAAACACCATATATTTT. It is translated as CASSPSSSGNTIYF.

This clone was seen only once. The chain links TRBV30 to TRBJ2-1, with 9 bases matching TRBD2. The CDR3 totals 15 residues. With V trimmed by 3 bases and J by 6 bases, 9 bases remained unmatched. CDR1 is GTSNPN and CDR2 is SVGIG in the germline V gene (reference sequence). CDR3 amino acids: CAWREAGGPFNEQFF. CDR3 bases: TGTGCCTGGAGGGAAGCGGGAGGTCCCTTCAATGAGCAGTTCTTC.

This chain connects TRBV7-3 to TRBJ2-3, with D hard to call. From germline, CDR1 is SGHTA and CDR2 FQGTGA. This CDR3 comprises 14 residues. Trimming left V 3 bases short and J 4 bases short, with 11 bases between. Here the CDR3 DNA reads TGTGCCAGCAGCTTCCTGGGCCCTCCAGATACGCAGTATTTT. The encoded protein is CASSFLGPPDTQYF.

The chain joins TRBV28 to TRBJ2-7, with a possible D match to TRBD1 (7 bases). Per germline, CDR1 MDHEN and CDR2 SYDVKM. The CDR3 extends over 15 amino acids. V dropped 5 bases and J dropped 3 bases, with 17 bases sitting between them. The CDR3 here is CASSPLDREVYEQYF. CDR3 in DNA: TGTGCCAGCAGTCCTCTAGACAGGGAGGTCTACGAGCAGTACTTC.

The CDR3 reads CASSPYDRVNTIYF. Here the CDR3 DNA reads TGTGCCAGCAGCCCCTACGACAGGGTTAACACCATATATTTT. The chain has TRBV7-2 and TRBJ1-3; 7 bases fit TRBD1. This CDR3 comprises 14 residues. Germline V gene data show CDR1 as SGHTA and CDR2 as FQGNSA. V gave up 5 bases and J gave up 7 bases; unmatched junction bases: 8.

For the CDR3, the DNA is TGTGCCAGCAGTGAAGCCGTACCGGGGGAGCAGTACTTC. It is translated as CASSEAVPGEQYF. The chain has TRBV6-1 and TRBJ2-7; D might be TRBD2 (5 bases). CDR3 length: 13 residues. V lost 0 bases, J lost 7 bases, and 10 bases lay in between. Germline values: CDR1 MNHNS, CDR2 SASEGT.

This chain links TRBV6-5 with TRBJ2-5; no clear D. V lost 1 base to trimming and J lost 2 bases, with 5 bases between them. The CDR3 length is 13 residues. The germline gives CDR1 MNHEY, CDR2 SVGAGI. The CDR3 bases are TGTGCCAGCAGTTACTTACAGCAAGAGACCCAGTACTTC. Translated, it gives CASSYLQQETQYF.

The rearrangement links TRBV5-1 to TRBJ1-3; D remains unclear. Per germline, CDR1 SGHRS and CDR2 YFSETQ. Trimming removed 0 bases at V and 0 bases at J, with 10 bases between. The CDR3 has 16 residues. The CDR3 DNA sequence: TGCGCCAGCAGCTTGGAGAGTCCAAGCTCTGGAAACACCATATATTTT. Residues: CASSLESPSSGNTIYF.

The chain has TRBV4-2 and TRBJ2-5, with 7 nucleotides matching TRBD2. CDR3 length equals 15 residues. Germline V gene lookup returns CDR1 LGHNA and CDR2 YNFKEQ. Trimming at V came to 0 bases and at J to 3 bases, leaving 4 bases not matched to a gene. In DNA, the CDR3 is TGTGCCAGCAGCCAAGACGGGGCGGGGGAAGAGACCCAGTACTTC. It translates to CASSQDGAGEETQYF.

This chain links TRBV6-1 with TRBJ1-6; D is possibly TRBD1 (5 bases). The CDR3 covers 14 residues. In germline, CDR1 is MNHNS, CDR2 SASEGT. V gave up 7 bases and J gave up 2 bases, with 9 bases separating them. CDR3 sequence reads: CASTTDAYNSPLHF. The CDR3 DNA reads TGTGCCAGCACGACAGACGCCTATAATTCACCCCTCCACTTT.

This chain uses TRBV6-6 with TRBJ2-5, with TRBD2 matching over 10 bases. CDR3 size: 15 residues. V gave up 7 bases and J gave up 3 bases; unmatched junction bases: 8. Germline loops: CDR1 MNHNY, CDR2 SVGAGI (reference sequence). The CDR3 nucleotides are TGTGCCAGCATGGGCCTAGCGGGGGCCAAAGAGACCCAGTACTTC. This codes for CASMGLAGAKETQYF.

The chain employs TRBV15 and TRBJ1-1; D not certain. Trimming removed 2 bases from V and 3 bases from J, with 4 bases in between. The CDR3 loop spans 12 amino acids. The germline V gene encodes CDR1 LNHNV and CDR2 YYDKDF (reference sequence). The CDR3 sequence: CATSRPDTEAFF. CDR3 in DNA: TGTGCCACCAGCAGACCGGACACTGAAGCTTTCTTT.

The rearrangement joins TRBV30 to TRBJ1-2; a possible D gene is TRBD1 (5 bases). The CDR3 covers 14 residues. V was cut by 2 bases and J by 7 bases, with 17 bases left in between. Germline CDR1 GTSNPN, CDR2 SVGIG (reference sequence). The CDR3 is CAWSPMNSGLGYTF. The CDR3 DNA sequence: TGTGCCTGGAGTCCTATGAACTCGGGACTTGGCTACACCTTC. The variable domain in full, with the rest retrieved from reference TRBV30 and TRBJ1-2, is SQTIHQWPATLVQPVGSPLSLECTVEGTSNPNLYWYRQAAGRGLQLLFYSVGIGQISSEVPQNLSASRPQDRQFILSSKKLLLSDSGFYLCAWSPMNSGLGYTFGSGTRLTVV.

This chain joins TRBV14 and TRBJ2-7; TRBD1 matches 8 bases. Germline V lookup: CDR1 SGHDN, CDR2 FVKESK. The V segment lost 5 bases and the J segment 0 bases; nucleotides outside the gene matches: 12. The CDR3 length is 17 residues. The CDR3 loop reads CASSENLIGTGSYEQYF. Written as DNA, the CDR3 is TGTGCCAGCAGCGAAAACCTTATTGGGACAGGCTCCTACGAGCAGTACTTC.

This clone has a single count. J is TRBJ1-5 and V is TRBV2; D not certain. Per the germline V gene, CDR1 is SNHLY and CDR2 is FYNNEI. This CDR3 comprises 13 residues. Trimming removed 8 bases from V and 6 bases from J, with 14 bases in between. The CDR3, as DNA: TGTGCCAGCTCGCCAGGAGAGGGTCAGCCCCAGCATTTT. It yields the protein CASSPGEGQPQHF.

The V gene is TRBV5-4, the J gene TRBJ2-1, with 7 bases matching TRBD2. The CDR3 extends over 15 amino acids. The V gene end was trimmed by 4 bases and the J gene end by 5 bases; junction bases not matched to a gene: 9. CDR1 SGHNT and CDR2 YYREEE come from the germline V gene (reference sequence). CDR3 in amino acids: CASSLGAGADNEQFF. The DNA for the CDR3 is TGTGCCAGCAGCCTCGGGGCGGGAGCCGACAATGAGCAGTTCTTC.

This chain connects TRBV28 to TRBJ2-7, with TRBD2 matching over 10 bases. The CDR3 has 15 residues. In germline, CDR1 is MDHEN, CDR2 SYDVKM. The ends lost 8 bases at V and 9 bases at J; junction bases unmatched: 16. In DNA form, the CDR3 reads TGTGCCAGCGGATCCTCTGGACTAGCGGTCGACGCGCAGTACTTC. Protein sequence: CASGSSGLAVDAQYF.

The DNA for the CDR3 is TGTGCCATCAGTGAGGTCGAGCCCCAAGAGACCCAGTACTTC. It specifies CAISEVEPQETQYF. The rearrangement uses TRBV10-3 and TRBJ2-5, with D hard to call. There are 14 residues in the CDR3. Trimming removed 2 bases from V and 1 base from J, with 8 bases in between. Germline CDR1 ENHRY, CDR2 SYGVKD.

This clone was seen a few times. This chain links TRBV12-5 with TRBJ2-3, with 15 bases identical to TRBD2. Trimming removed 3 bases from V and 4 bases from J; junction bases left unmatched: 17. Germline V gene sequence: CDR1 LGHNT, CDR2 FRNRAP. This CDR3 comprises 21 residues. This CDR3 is CASGLGGGLAGGMRGADTQYF. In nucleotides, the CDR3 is TGTGCTAGTGGTTTAGGAGGTGGACTAGCGGGGGGGATGCGTGGGGCAGATACGCAGTATTTT.

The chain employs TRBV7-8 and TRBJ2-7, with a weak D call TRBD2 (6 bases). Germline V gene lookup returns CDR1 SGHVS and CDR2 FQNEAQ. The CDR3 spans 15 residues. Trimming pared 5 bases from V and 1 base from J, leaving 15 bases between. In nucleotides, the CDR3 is TGTGCCAGCAGCCCCCGGGCCCGGGGGTCCTACGAGCAGTACTTC. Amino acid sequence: CASSPRARGSYEQYF.

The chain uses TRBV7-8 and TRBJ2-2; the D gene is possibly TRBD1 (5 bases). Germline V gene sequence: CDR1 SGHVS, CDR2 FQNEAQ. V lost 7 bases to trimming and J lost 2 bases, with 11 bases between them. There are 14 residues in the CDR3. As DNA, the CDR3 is TGTGCCAGCACCCCGACAGTTAACACCGGGGAGCTGTTTTTT. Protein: CASTPTVNTGELFF.

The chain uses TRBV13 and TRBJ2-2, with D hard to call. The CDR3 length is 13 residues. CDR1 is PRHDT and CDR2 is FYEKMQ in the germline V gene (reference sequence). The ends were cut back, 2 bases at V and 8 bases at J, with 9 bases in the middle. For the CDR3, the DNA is TGTGCCAGCAGCTTAACAATGCCTGGGGAGCTGTTTTTT. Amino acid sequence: CASSLTMPGELFF. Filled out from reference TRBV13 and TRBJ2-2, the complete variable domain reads AAGVIQSPRHLIKEKRETATLKCYPIPRHDTVYWYQQGPGQDPQFLISFYEKMQSDKGSIPDRFSAQQFSDYHSELNMSSLELGDSALYFCASSLTMPGELFFGEGSRLTVL.

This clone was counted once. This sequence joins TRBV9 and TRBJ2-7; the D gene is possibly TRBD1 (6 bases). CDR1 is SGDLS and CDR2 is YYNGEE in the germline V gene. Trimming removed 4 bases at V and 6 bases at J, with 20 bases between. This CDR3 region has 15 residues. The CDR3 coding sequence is TGTGCCAGCAGCCAATACCAGGGGCCCGCGGTCGAGCAGTACTTC. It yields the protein CASSQYQGPAVEQYF.